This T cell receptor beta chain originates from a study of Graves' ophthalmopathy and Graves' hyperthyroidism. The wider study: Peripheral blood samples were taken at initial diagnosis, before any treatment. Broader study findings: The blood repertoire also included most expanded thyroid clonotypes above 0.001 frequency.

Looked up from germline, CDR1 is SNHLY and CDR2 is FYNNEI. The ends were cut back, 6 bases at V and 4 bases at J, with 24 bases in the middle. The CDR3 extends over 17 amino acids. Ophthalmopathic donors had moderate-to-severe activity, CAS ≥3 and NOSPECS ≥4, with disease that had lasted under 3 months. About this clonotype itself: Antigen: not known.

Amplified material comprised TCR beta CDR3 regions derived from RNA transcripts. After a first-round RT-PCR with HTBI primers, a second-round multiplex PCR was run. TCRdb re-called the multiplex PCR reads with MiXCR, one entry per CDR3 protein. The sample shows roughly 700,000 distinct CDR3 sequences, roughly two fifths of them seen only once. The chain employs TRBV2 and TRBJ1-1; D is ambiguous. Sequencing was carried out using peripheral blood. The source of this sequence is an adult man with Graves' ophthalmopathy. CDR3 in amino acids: CASSHRPRHTMGTEAFF. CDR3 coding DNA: TGTGCCAGCAGCCATAGGCCCAGACACACCATGGGCACTGAAGCTTTCTTT. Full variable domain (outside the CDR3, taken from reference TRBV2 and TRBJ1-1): EPEVTQTPSHQVTQMGQEVILRCVPISNHLYFYWYRQILGQKVEFLVSFYNNEISEKSEIFDDQFSVERPDGSNFTLKIRSTKLEDSAMYFCASSHRPRHTMGTEAFFGQGTRLTVV.